This record concerns one TCR beta chain sequence. One end of the junction does not line up with germline, which may come from a read error. This sample was taken from a study of CD8+CD57+ T cells in acquired aplastic anemia. The CDR3 sequence is 16 residues long. Germline CDR1 reads SGDLS; CDR2 reads YYNGEE. Sequencing was done on patients that had shown CD8+CD57+ cell expansion by flow cytometry. Investigators profiled TCR beta VDJ and CDR3 from genomic DNA template. TCRdb reprocessed the reads via MiXCR and lists one record per CDR3 protein. The table has around 120,000 distinct CDR3 sequences, 40% seen once.

The sequencing input was sorted CD4+, CD8+, or CD8+CD57+ T cells (not recorded which) from PBMCs. This TCR was recovered from a human donor with aplastic anemia. The rearrangement joins TRBV9 to TRBJ2-3, with D perhaps matching TRBD2 (7 bases). The CDR3 reads CASSARRGGEHRYAVF. CDR3 sequence (DNA): TGTGCCAGCAGCGCCCGAAGGGGGGGGGAGCACAGATACGCAGTATTT.